One and the same sample provided the 30 T cell receptor beta chains below, sequenced in a study of CDR3 diversity in severe acne. TCRdb passed the PCR reads through MiXCR, listing each CDR3 protein once. The sample gives about 98,000 distinct CDR3 sequences, around 53% of which show up once; around 12% is in the top ten. The sequenced sample consisted of blood. These TCRs come from a male donor with acne.

The table lists this clonotype with a few counts. The rearrangement joins TRBV27 to TRBJ2-5; perhaps TRBD1 as D (8 bases). The CDR3 has 14 amino acids. Trimming took 10 bases from V and 5 from J, leaving 20 bases between them. Germline CDR1 and CDR2: MNHEY and SMNVEV (reference sequence). The DNA of the CDR3 is TGTGCCACCACAACAGGGGGGGGGGGGGAGACCCAGTACTTC. Amino acid sequence: CATTTGGGGETQYF.

Comments on this clonotype: A much larger clone is a single base away; this may be a read error. V usage is TRBV2 and J usage is TRBJ2-7, with D possibly matching TRBD2 (6 bases). The CDR3 totals 12 residues. Germline V lookup: CDR1 SNHLY, CDR2 FYNNEI. Trimming cost V 3 bases and J 3 bases, with 6 bases left between them. The CDR3 protein is CASSDGSYEQYF. DNA for the CDR3: TGTGCCAGCAGTGACGGGAGCTACGAGCAGTACTTC.

This chain uses TRBV20-1 with TRBJ2-1; D unclear. This CDR3 comprises 12 residues. Germline V gene lookup returns CDR1 DFQATT and CDR2 SNEGSKA (reference sequence). V lost 0 bases and J lost 7, with 7 bases in between. The CDR3, as DNA: TGCAGTGCTAGAGATGGGGTTAATGAGCAGTTCTTC. Protein product: CSARDGVNEQFF.

This clonotype came up once. This rearrangement joins TRBV2 to TRBJ2-7; D remains ambiguous. The CDR3 runs to 12 residues. Germline CDR1 is SNHLY and CDR2 is FYNNEI. V was clipped by 6 bases and J by 3 bases, with 9 bases between them. The CDR3 is CASRGIGYEQYF. The CDR3 DNA follows: TGTGCCAGCAGGGGCATTGGCTACGAGCAGTACTTC.

This chain joins TRBV20-1 and TRBJ1-5; unclear D gene. Germline V gives CDR1 DFQATT, CDR2 SNEGSKA (reference sequence). The V and J ends lost 0 bases and 5 bases respectively, with 17 bases between them. The CDR3 length is 16 residues. The CDR3 DNA sequence: TGCAGTGCTAGAGATGTCGAGGGTAGGGCTTATCAGCCCCAGCATTTT. This gives the protein CSARDVEGRAYQPQHF.

This clonotype showed up just once. Here the CDR3 DNA reads TGTGCCAGCAGTTTCCGGATTTCTAACTATGGCTACACCTTC. It yields the protein CASSFRISNYGYTF. This chain uses TRBV6-6 with TRBJ1-2, with D unresolved. This CDR3 is built from 14 residues. Trimming cost V 4 bases and J 0 bases, with 9 bases left between them. CDR1 is MNHNY and CDR2 is SVGAGI in the germline V gene (reference sequence).

This clonotype was seen many times. This chain joins TRBV7-2 and TRBJ2-7, with 8 bases matching TRBD2. The germline V gene encodes CDR1 SGHTA and CDR2 FQGNSA. The CDR3 sequence is 14 residues long. Trimming took 4 bases from V and 2 from J; bases not matched to a gene: 4. The CDR3 sequence: CASSSAGGAYEQYF. The DNA of the CDR3 is TGTGCCAGCAGCTCCGCGGGAGGAGCCTACGAGCAGTACTTC.

Turning to this clonotype: This clone may be a read error of a much larger clone one base away. The chain has TRBV20-1 and TRBJ1-5, with 8 bases lining up with TRBD1. The CDR3 is made up of 13 amino acids. The germline V gene has CDR1 DFQATT and CDR2 SNEGSKA (reference sequence). The V segment lost 5 bases and the J segment 5 bases; nucleotides outside the gene matches: 5. The CDR3 region is CSAVGQEDQPQHF. DNA of the CDR3: TGCAGTGCTGTGGGACAGGAGGATCAGCCCCAGCATTTT.

The sample holds many counts of this clonotype. This chain joins TRBV5-6 and TRBJ1-1, with D tentatively TRBD1 (6 bases). Looked up from germline, CDR1 is SGHDT and CDR2 is YYEEEE. CDR3 length: 14 amino acids. V was clipped by 4 bases and J by 3 bases, with 13 bases between them. In DNA, the CDR3 is TGTGCCAGCAGCATTACAGGGCGGGACACTGAAGCTTTCTTT. It encodes CASSITGRDTEAFF. The full variable domain, completed using reference TRBV5-6 and TRBJ1-1, is DAGVTQSPTHLIKTRGQQVTLRCSPKSGHDTVSWYQQALGQGPQFIFQYYEEEERQRGNFPDRFSGHQFPNYSSELNVNALLLGDSALYLCASSITGRDTEAFFGQGTRLTVV.

This clonotype was seen repeatedly, ten times or more. The chain recombines TRBV15 with TRBJ1-1; 8 positions match TRBD1. Looked up from germline, CDR1 is LNHNV and CDR2 is YYDKDF (reference sequence). The ends lost 5 bases at V and 4 bases at J; junction bases unmatched: 6. CDR3 length: 14 amino acids. The DNA for the CDR3 is TGTGCCACCAGCCACAGGGGGAGAATCACTGAAGCTTTCTTT. Translating it yields CATSHRGRITEAFF.

The sample holds many counts of this clonotype. The chain carries TRBV24-1 and TRBJ1-5; 12 nucleotides match TRBD1. CDR3 length: 15 amino acids. Trimming cost V 4 bases and J 7 bases; bases outside gene matches: 4. Germline V gene lookup returns CDR1 KGHDR and CDR2 SFDVKD. The CDR3, as DNA: TGTGCCACCAGTGACACGGGGACAGGGGGCCAGCCCCAGCATTTT. It is translated as CATSDTGTGGQPQHF.

In its sample, this clonotype was seen many times. The chain carries TRBV5-6 and TRBJ1-4, with D hard to call. From germline, CDR1 is SGHDT and CDR2 YYEEEE. The V end lost 2 bases, the J end lost 7 bases, and 12 bases lay between the germline ends. This CDR3 spans 14 amino acids. The CDR3 loop reads CASSFTTTGEKLFF. Here the CDR3 DNA reads TGTGCCAGCAGCTTTACTACAACCGGTGAAAAACTGTTTTTT.

The sample holds many counts of this clonotype. The genes are TRBV5-1 and TRBJ2-1; 10 bases line up with TRBD2. This CDR3 spans 15 amino acids. J was trimmed by 2 bases and V by 2 bases; bases with no gene match: 1. Germline CDR1 SGHRS, CDR2 YFSETQ. In DNA form, the CDR3 reads TGCGCCAGCAGCTTTCTAGCGGGGGCCTACAATGAGCAGTTCTTC. This codes for CASSFLAGAYNEQFF.

This clonotype was counted many times. The CDR3 sequence is CATSEQGADTGELFF. The CDR3 nucleotides read TGTGCCACCAGTGAACAGGGGGCGGACACCGGGGAGCTGTTTTTT. The rearrangement uses TRBV24-1 and TRBJ2-2, with 9 bases aligning to TRBD1. The CDR3 has 15 amino acids. Trimming at V came to 4 bases and at J to 3 bases, leaving 2 bases not matched to a gene. Per the germline V gene, CDR1 is KGHDR and CDR2 is SFDVKD.

V and J are TRBV25-1 and TRBJ1-4; 8 bases map to TRBD1. With 3 bases clipped from V and 8 bases from J, the junction kept 5 bases outside the gene matches. The CDR3 totals 14 residues. CDR1 MGHDK and CDR2 SYGVNS come from the germline V gene. The CDR3 DNA reads TGTGCCAGCAGTGATGACAGGGGACGAGAAAAACTGTTTTTT. It translates to CASSDDRGREKLFF.

This clonotype was counted many times. The chain uses TRBV10-3 and TRBJ2-7; 10 bases align to TRBD1. Trimming removed 2 bases from V and 3 bases from J; junction bases left unmatched: 7. There are 16 residues in the CDR3. Germline V lookup: CDR1 ENHRY, CDR2 SYGVKD. In nucleotides, the CDR3 is TGTGCCATCAGTGAGGAAAGACAGGGGGCCCTCTACGAGCAGTACTTC. This sequence encodes CAISEERQGALYEQYF.

This clonotype counts as medium-sized (0.01 to 0.1%). The genes are TRBV20-1 and TRBJ1-1, with D possibly matching TRBD1 (6 bases). There are 13 residues in the CDR3. Germline loops: CDR1 DFQATT, CDR2 SNEGSKA (reference sequence). DNA for the CDR3: TGCAGCGCAAACAGCGGGGGGCCAACTGAAGCTTTCTTT. Translation gives CSANSGGPTEAFF.

As regards this clonotype: This may be a read error, as it is one base from a much larger clone. The gene calls are TRBV14 and TRBJ2-3; D unresolved. The germline V gene encodes CDR1 SGHDN and CDR2 FVKESK. The V end lost 4 bases, the J end lost 4 bases, and 12 bases lay between the germline ends. This CDR3 has 14 amino acids. The CDR3: CASSRPASPDTQYF. As DNA, the CDR3 is TGTGCCAGCAGCCGCCCGGCCAGCCCAGATACGCAGTATTTT.

This chain links TRBV7-6 with TRBJ1-1; D is ambiguous. CDR3 length equals 17 residues. V lost 0 bases and J lost 7, with 21 bases in between. Per germline, CDR1 SGHVS and CDR2 FNYEAQ. The CDR3 DNA follows: TGTGCCAGCAGCTTAGCGACTAGCGGGAGTTCGGTCGGTGAAGCTTTCTTT. This codes for CASSLATSGSSVGEAFF.

This clonotype was observed once. This chain connects TRBV29-1 to TRBJ2-7, with D perhaps matching TRBD1 (5 bases). The CDR3 has 13 amino acids. V lost 2 bases and J lost 4, with 12 bases in between. Per germline, CDR1 SQVTM and CDR2 ANQGSEA. The CDR3 region has the DNA TGCAGCGTTGAACAGGGAACCCCTTACGAGCAGTACTTC. Protein product: CSVEQGTPYEQYF.

In its sample, this clonotype was seen many times. The genes are TRBV19 and TRBJ2-1; TRBD2 matches at 8 bases. Germline V CDR1 and CDR2: LNHDA, SQIVND (reference sequence). The ends lost 1 base at V and 4 bases at J; junction bases unmatched: 12. The CDR3 contains 18 residues. Here the CDR3 DNA reads TGTGCCAGTAGTATAGGCTTTAGGAGCGGGGGATTTTACAATGAGCAGTTCTTC. Translation gives CASSIGFRSGGFYNEQFF.

This clonotype has just a few counts. The chain combines TRBV11-2 with TRBJ2-2; the match to TRBD2 covers 11 bases. The CDR3 is made up of 15 amino acids. Germline trimming cut 7 bases from V and 5 bases from J; bases unmatched to any gene: 6. CDR1 SGHAT and CDR2 FQNNGV come from the germline V gene. The CDR3 DNA sequence: TGTGCCAGCAACCTAGCGGGAGGAGGGACCGGGGAGCTGTTTTTT. Its protein is CASNLAGGGTGELFF.

By proportion, this clonotype is medium-sized (0.01 to 0.1%). The chain has TRBV7-3 and TRBJ2-1; 12 bases map to TRBD2. The ends lost 5 bases at V and 6 bases at J; junction bases unmatched: 5. The CDR3 is made up of 15 amino acids. Per the germline V gene, CDR1 is SGHTA and CDR2 is FQGTGA. CDR3: CASSPTSGSLNEQFF. The DNA of the CDR3 is TGTGCCAGCAGCCCGACTAGCGGGAGCCTCAATGAGCAGTTCTTC.

Remarks on this clonotype: A much larger clone differs from this one at a single base, so this may be a read error. The gene calls are TRBV10-2 and TRBJ2-7; D ambiguous. Germline CDR1 is WSHSY and CDR2 is SAAADI. CDR3 size: 14 residues. The CDR3 sequence is CASSVEVFAYEQYF. The CDR3 nucleotides read TGTGCCAGCAGCGTAGAGGTCTTCGCCTACGAGCAGTACTTC.

This chain links TRBV6-2 or TRBV6-3 with TRBJ1-1; D is perhaps TRBD1 (5 bases). CDR3 size: 14 residues. In germline, CDR1 is MNHEY, CDR2 SVGEGT. The V gene lost 6 bases and the J gene lost 1 base, with 12 bases spanning the gap. CDR3 loop: CASRYEGRNTEAFF. The DNA of the CDR3 is TGTGCCAGCAGATATGAGGGGAGGAACACTGAAGCTTTCTTT.

V gene TRBV7-9 combines with J gene TRBJ1-3; perhaps TRBD1 as D (6 bases). Germline CDR1 is SEHNR and CDR2 is FQNEAQ (reference sequence). Trimming shortened V by 5 bases and J by 8 bases, and 22 bases separated the two germline ends. This CDR3 region has 16 residues. This CDR3 is CASSRPTGPRGYTIYF. The DNA of the CDR3 is TGTGCCAGCAGCCGACCCACAGGGCCGAGGGGCTACACCATATATTTT.

On this clonotype: A much bigger clone sits one base away, suggesting this may be a read error. The rearrangement joins TRBV5-6 to TRBJ2-7, with D tentatively TRBD1 (6 bases). The V and J ends lost 1 base and 6 bases respectively, with 8 bases between them. Germline V gene sequence: CDR1 SGHDT, CDR2 YYEEEE. The CDR3 runs to 12 residues. The CDR3 nucleotides read TGTGCCAGCAGCTTGTTACAGGGCGAGCAGTACTTC. It codes for CASSLLQGEQYF.

This clonotype was seen ten or more times. The chain couples TRBV7-8 to TRBJ2-7; TRBD1 matches 12 bases. The CDR3 is 15 residues long. Germline loops: CDR1 SGHVS, CDR2 FQNEAQ. V lost 5 bases, J lost 7 bases, and 9 bases stayed unmatched. The CDR3 spells CASSPRDRGLSEQYF. DNA of the CDR3: TGTGCCAGCAGCCCCCGGGACAGGGGGCTTTCGGAGCAGTACTTC.

The chain joins TRBV20-1 to TRBJ1-2, with D perhaps TRBD1 (6 bases). CDR3 size: 15 residues. The germline gives CDR1 DFQATT, CDR2 SNEGSKA (reference sequence). V gave up 7 bases and J gave up 0 bases, with 18 bases separating them. The CDR3 is CSVKIEGGANYGYTF. CDR3 nucleotide sequence: TGCAGTGTTAAAATAGAGGGGGGAGCTAACTATGGCTACACCTTC.

The rearrangement links TRBV4-3 to TRBJ1-4; D gene unclear. The CDR3 is 16 amino acids. V shed 6 bases and J shed 5 bases, with 19 bases lying between them. The germline V gene has CDR1 LGHNA and CDR2 YSLEER. The CDR3 DNA sequence: TGCGCCAGCAGTCCCGGGAGTATCCCCTACAATGAAAAACTGTTTTTT. This sequence encodes CASSPGSIPYNEKLFF.